This T cell receptor beta chain was identified in a study of CD8 T cells in Susac syndrome (dated 2019 in TCRdb). Some background on the complete study: The study used repertoire sequencing to test whether antigen drove CD8+ T cell activation and differentiation in Susac syndrome. The clonality of the CD8+ T cell repertoire was compared across approximately 11 healthy donors, around 14 Susac syndrome patients and under 18 multiple sclerosis patients. Results the study describes overall, beyond this receptor: The TCR sequencing and HLA analysis was acknowledged to have included a relatively small number of individuals.

The CDR3 numbers 16 residues from cysteine through phenylalanine. This entry keeps only the CDR3 DNA: 48 bases, framed from base 1. Looking up the germline V gene yields CDR1 ENHRY and CDR2 SYGVKD. Unmatched junction bases come to 7, with V trimmed by 1 base and J by 2 bases. High-throughput TCR beta sequencing profiled peripheral blood CD8+ and CD4+ T cells from healthy donors, Susac syndrome patients and multiple sclerosis patients. Multiple sclerosis controls were treatment-naive patients with stable or active relapsing-remitting disease fulfilling revised McDonald criteria. Bulk CD8+ and CD4+ T cells were purified magnetically by negative isolation, whereas CD8+ TEMRA cells were enriched by FACS. Blood was drawn into EDTA tubes, processed within 24 hours, and PBMCs were isolated by density gradient centrifugation. PBMCs intended for TCR sequencing were frozen in liquid nitrogen and were later thawed in a 37 degrees C water bath. A purity of at least 90% was achieved for sorted or isolated CD4+, CD8+ and CD8+ TEMRA cells.

RNA was extracted using the RNeasy kit, and roughly 0.5 to 1 microgram was reverse transcribed with random hexamers. TCR beta CDR3 regions were amplified with the immunoSEQ multiplex PCR assay covering 54 Vbeta and 13 Jbeta segments. PCR amplification bias was corrected using a synthetic template baseline for primer optimization and computational correction. Under the source paper's analysis protocol: Reads were annotated to V, D and J genes according to IMGT and were analyzed with immunoSEQ Analyzer, with only productive sequences retained. Clonality was computed as one minus Shannon entropy normalized by log2 of the number of productive unique sequences. For each patient and control, public and private clones were evaluated among the 100 most prevalent clones. A clone was defined as Susac-specific if it was absent from the healthy and MS cohorts, from roughly 980 published viral clones and from other ImmuneACCESS disease sequences. The public reads were quality trimmed at Q25 with fastp and then assembled into clones with MiXCR by TCRdb, keeping productive beta chains. Each CDR3 protein appears once, grouped with its most common genes and DNA. TCRdb assigned the V and J calls; the authors' analysis was not used. This sample gives about 69,000 distinct CDR3 sequences in total; 75% to 95% of them show up just once. The ten largest clones add up to around 0.49% of the sample.

A word on this clonotype: Its antigen is still unknown. No much larger clone exists at a distance of one base, and base qualities are not known.

The specimen sequenced was CD8+ T cells from PBMCs. The chain couples TRBV10-3 to TRBJ2-5, with 7 middle bases fitting TRBD2. This receptor was taken from a human donor with multiple sclerosis. The CDR3: CAISEWGEGIQETQYF. The DNA sequence is TGTGCCATCAGTGAGTGGGGGGAGGGAATACAAGAGACCCAGTACTTC.